This TCR beta chain originates from a study of T cells of healthy individuals. This clonotype was found a few times. The CDR3 covers 14 residues. With 3 bases removed from V and 5 bases from J, the gap between germline ends came to 13 bases. Germline lookup yields CDR1 WNHNN and CDR2 SYGVQD (reference sequence). MiXCR was run by TCRdb on the 5' RACE reads, yielding one entry per CDR3 protein. This sample has tens of thousands of distinct CDR3 sequences, with around 15% found just once. This TCR was recovered from a human donor in good health. The chain carries TRBV10-1 and TRBJ2-5; D is possibly TRBD1 (6 bases). The CDR3, as DNA: TGCGCCAGCAGTGAAGGGACAATGAGGGAGACCCAGTACTTC. Translating it yields CASSEGTMRETQYF.